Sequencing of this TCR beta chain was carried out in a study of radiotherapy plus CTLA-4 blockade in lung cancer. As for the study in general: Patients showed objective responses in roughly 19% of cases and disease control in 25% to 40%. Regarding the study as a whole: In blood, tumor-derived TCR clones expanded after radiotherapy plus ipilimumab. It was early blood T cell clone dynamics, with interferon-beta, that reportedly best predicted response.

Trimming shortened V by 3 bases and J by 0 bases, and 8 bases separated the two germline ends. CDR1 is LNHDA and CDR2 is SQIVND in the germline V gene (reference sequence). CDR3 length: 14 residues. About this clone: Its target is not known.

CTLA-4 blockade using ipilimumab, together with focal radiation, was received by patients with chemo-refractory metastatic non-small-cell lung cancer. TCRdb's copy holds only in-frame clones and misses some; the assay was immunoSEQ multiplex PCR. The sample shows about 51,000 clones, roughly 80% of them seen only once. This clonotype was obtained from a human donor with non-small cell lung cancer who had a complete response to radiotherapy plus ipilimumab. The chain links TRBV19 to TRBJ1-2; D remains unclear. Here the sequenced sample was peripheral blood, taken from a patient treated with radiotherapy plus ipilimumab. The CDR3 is CASSIAQANYGYTF. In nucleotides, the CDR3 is TGTGCCAGTAGTATCGCCCAGGCTAACTATGGCTACACCTTC. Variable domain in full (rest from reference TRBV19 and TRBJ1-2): DGGITQSPKYLFRKEGQNVTLSCEQNLNHDAMYWYRQDPGQGLRLIYYSQIVNDFQKGDIAEGYSVSREKKESFPLTVTSAQKNPTAFYLCASSIAQANYGYTFGSGTRLTVV.